The 23 T cell receptor beta chains reported below all come from one sample, sequenced in a study of blood T cell repertoires in COVID-19. Clones were read by immunoSEQ multiplex PCR, and TCRdb kept only the in-frame ones, dropping some. The sample lists 150,000 to 200,000 clones, approximately 84% occurring once. The sequenced material came from PBMCs or T cells enriched from blood (not recorded which). Every receptor here comes from a woman in her thirties or forties with acute COVID-19.

The V gene is TRBV9, the J gene TRBJ2-5; 8 bases agree with TRBD2. Per the germline V gene, CDR1 is SGDLS and CDR2 is YYNGEE. With V trimmed by 1 base and J by 4 bases, 6 bases remained unmatched. The CDR3 totals 15 residues. CDR3 in amino acids: CASSVNSGIPETQYF. For the CDR3, the DNA is TGTGCCAGCAGCGTAAATAGCGGGATACCAGAGACCCAGTACTTC.

The table lists this clone with a count of one. V gene TRBV9 combines with J gene TRBJ2-5, with D possibly being TRBD2 (6 bases). The germline V gene has CDR1 SGDLS and CDR2 YYNGEE. The CDR3 covers 13 residues. Trimming removed 4 bases from V and 3 bases from J, with 10 bases in between. The CDR3 DNA sequence: TGTGCCAGCAGCCTTGGACTAAAAGAGACCCAGTACTTC. It encodes CASSLGLKETQYF. The full variable domain, rest sourced from reference TRBV9 and TRBJ2-5, is DSGVTQTPKHLITATGQRVTLRCSPRSGDLSVYWYQQSLDQGLQFLIQYYNGEERAKGNILERFSAQQFPDLHSELNLSSLELGDSALYFCASSLGLKETQYFGPGTRLLVL.

CDR3 sequence reads: CAWRTVGRDRGGQYF. CDR3 bases: TGTGCCTGGAGAACTGTCGGCAGGGACCGGGGAGGGCAGTACTTC. This chain joins TRBV30 and TRBJ2-7; tentative D call: TRBD2 (6 bases). The CDR3 totals 15 residues. Germline V gene sequence: CDR1 GTSNPN, CDR2 SVGIG (reference sequence). V lost 3 bases, J lost 9 bases, and 24 bases lay in between.

The chain employs TRBV27 and TRBJ1-1, with 7 bases matching TRBD1. There are 14 residues in the CDR3. Per germline, CDR1 MNHEY and CDR2 SMNVEV (reference sequence). V lost 0 bases, J lost 4 bases, and 2 bases stayed unmatched. The CDR3, as DNA: TGTGCCAGCAGTTTATCACAGGGGAGCACTGAAGCTTTCTTT. As protein: CASSLSQGSTEAFF.

The chain is built from TRBV10-2 and TRBJ2-2; 10 bases match TRBD2. CDR3 length: 18 residues. V shed 4 bases, J shed 0 bases, and the junction held 8 bases outside the gene matches. CDR1 is WSHSY and CDR2 is SAAADI in the germline V gene. Written as DNA, the CDR3 is TGCGCCAGCAGTGCACAGCGGGAGGGCCTGTCGAACACCGGGGAGCTGTTTTTT. It is translated as CASSAQREGLSNTGELFF.

This clone was detected a few times. The J gene is TRBJ1-5, the V gene TRBV3-1 (or the pseudogene TRBV3-2); D ambiguous. Trimming removed 1 base from V and 4 bases from J, with 14 bases in between. Germline V lookup: CDR1 LGHDT, CDR2 YNNKEL (reference sequence). The CDR3 has 16 amino acids. CDR3 in DNA: TGTGCCAGCAGCCAAGCGGGAAGCCAACCAAATCAGCCCCAGCATTTT. It translates to CASSQAGSQPNQPQHF.

The chain couples TRBV28 to TRBJ2-7; 8 bases align to TRBD2. In germline, CDR1 is MDHEN, CDR2 SYDVKM. J was trimmed by 6 bases and V by 6 bases; bases with no gene match: 13. CDR3 size: 15 residues. The CDR3 nucleotides are TGTGCCAGCAGCCTCCTTAAAGGGCTAGCGGGCGAGCAGTACGTC. Translation: CASSLLKGLAGEQYV.

The chain combines TRBV25-1 with TRBJ2-3; a weak D match, TRBD1 (6 bases). The CDR3 has 16 amino acids. Germline lookup yields CDR1 MGHDK and CDR2 SYGVNS. V was pared by 6 bases and J by 2 bases, with 18 bases between. This CDR3 is CASRRSGVGVTDTQYF. DNA of the CDR3: TGTGCCAGCAGAAGGTCAGGGGTAGGGGTCACAGATACGCAGTATTTT.

The chain carries TRBV27 and TRBJ2-3, with a tentative D call TRBD2 (5 bases). The CDR3 consists of 13 residues. V lost 2 bases and J 2 bases, leaving 5 bases between the germline ends. Germline CDR1 and CDR2: MNHEY and SMNVEV (reference sequence). CDR3 residues: CASSLDYTDTQYF. In nucleotides, the CDR3 is TGTGCCAGCAGTTTAGACTACACAGATACGCAGTATTTT.

This chain connects TRBV4-2 to TRBJ2-1; 10 bases are shared with TRBD1. Germline-derived CDR1 and CDR2 are LGHNA and YNFKEQ. Germline trimming cut 0 bases from V and 3 bases from J; bases unmatched to any gene: 2. The CDR3 has 16 residues. In DNA, the CDR3 is TGTGCCAGCAGCCAAGAGGGACAGGGGAACTACAATGAGCAGTTCTTC. Its translation: CASSQEGQGNYNEQFF.

This chain joins TRBV24-1 and TRBJ1-2, with TRBD1 matching over 8 bases. V was pared by 1 base and J by 2 bases, with 2 bases of the junction left unmatched. Germline values: CDR1 KGHDR, CDR2 SFDVKD. CDR3 length: 15 residues. CDR3 nucleotides: TGTGCCACCAGTGATTTTCACAGGGGGAACTATGGCTACACCTTC. This sequence encodes CATSDFHRGNYGYTF.

V is TRBV19 and J is TRBJ2-5; 7 positions match TRBD2. This CDR3 has 14 amino acids. V dropped 6 bases and J dropped 4; count of bases not matched to a gene: 8. Germline assignment: CDR1 LNHDA and CDR2 SQIVND (reference sequence). For the CDR3, the DNA is TGTGCCAGTAGCAGGACTAGGATAGGAGAGACCCAGTACTTC. Its translation is CASSRTRIGETQYF.

This chain connects TRBV6-5 to TRBJ2-1; TRBD2 matches 8 bases. The CDR3 spans 16 residues. CDR1 MNHEY and CDR2 SVGAGI come from the germline V gene. After removal of 2 bases from V and 5 bases from J, the junction contained 8 bases not matched to a gene. CDR3 in DNA: TGTGCCAGCAGTTACACGCCGGGAGGGGTTAACAATGAGCAGTTCTTC. It codes for CASSYTPGGVNNEQFF.

The rearrangement joins TRBV23-1 to TRBJ2-1, with D possibly TRBD1 on 6 matching bases. TRBV23-1 is treated as an ORF (open reading frame) with a function not yet certain. The CDR3 is made up of 15 amino acids. V was shortened by 4 bases and J by 7 bases, with 17 bases between the two germline ends. The CDR3 here is CASSPTGARGNEQFF. The CDR3 nucleotides read TGCGCCAGCAGTCCGACAGGAGCCCGTGGGAATGAGCAGTTCTTC.

This clone was counted only a few times. The rearrangement joins TRBV14 to TRBJ2-7; TRBD1 might be the D (6 bases). Trimming stripped 4 bases from V and 6 bases from J, with 16 bases between. CDR1 and CDR2 (germline): SGHDN, FVKESK. This CDR3 has 14 amino acids. The CDR3 coding sequence is TGTGCCAGCAGCCGAAGGGACATCCTTAGCGAGCAGTACTTC. Amino acid sequence: CASSRRDILSEQYF.

This chain connects TRBV7-9 to TRBJ1-2; no clear D gene. The CDR3 covers 14 residues. Germline CDR1 SEHNR, CDR2 FQNEAQ (reference sequence). With 5 bases removed from V and 5 bases from J, the gap between germline ends came to 15 bases. CDR3 coding DNA: TGTGCCAGCAGCCTCGCGGGTGGGCTTTATGGCTACACCTTC. This sequence encodes CASSLAGGLYGYTF.

V usage is TRBV19 and J usage is TRBJ1-2; 7 positions agree with TRBD1. Germline V gene lookup returns CDR1 LNHDA and CDR2 SQIVND (reference sequence). V trimming: 5 bases; J trimming: 0 bases; junction bases outside the gene matches: 6. The CDR3 is 15 residues long. The CDR3 nucleotides read TGTGCCAGTAGTCTCCGGGACAGAGCTAACTATGGCTACACCTTC. It yields the protein CASSLRDRANYGYTF.

The rearrangement uses TRBV7-3 and TRBJ2-3, with 9 nucleotides matching TRBD2. This CDR3 is built from 15 residues. Germline V gene sequence: CDR1 SGHTA, CDR2 FQGTGA. Trimming removed 3 bases from V and 3 bases from J; junction bases left unmatched: 4. The CDR3 reads CASSLLAGATDTQYF. In DNA, the CDR3 is TGTGCCAGCAGCTTGTTAGCGGGAGCGACAGATACGCAGTATTTT.

The CDR3 sequence: CASSPEALRGTQYF. The CDR3 DNA reads as TGTGCCAGCAGTCCGGAGGCCCTTCGAGGAACGCAGTATTTT. This chain uses TRBV2 with TRBJ2-3; perhaps TRBD2 as D (5 bases). Germline V gene sequence: CDR1 SNHLY, CDR2 FYNNEI. The CDR3 totals 14 residues. V was cut by 5 bases and J by 9 bases, with 18 bases left in between.

V is TRBV11-2 and J is TRBJ2-7; weak D call: TRBD2 (6 bases). V was shortened by 2 bases and J by 2 bases, with 13 bases between the two germline ends. Per germline, CDR1 SGHAT and CDR2 FQNNGV. The CDR3 covers 15 residues. As DNA, the CDR3 is TGTGCCAGCAGCTTAAATAGGGGACTTACCTACGAGCAGTACTTC. Translated, it gives CASSLNRGLTYEQYF.

The chain uses TRBV3-1 (or the pseudogene TRBV3-2) and TRBJ2-1; weak D call: TRBD1 (5 bases). The CDR3 is 12 residues long. The germline V gene has CDR1 LGHDT and CDR2 YNNKEL (reference sequence). V gave up 4 bases and J gave up 6 bases, with 7 bases separating them. CDR3 protein: CASSLGANEQFF. The CDR3 region has the DNA TGTGCCAGCAGCCTTGGGGCCAATGAGCAGTTCTTC.

The chain links TRBV5-5 to TRBJ2-2, with D possibly TRBD1 on 5 matching bases. This CDR3 spans 14 amino acids. Per the germline V gene, CDR1 is SGHKS and CDR2 is YYEKEE (reference sequence). Trimming removed 0 bases from V and 7 bases from J, with 10 bases in between. CDR3 sequence (DNA): TGTGCCAGCAGCTTGGATCAGGGCATCGGGGAGCTGTTTTTT. Its protein is CASSLDQGIGELFF. The full variable domain, its missing parts supplied by reference TRBV5-5 and TRBJ2-2, is DAGVTQSPTHLIKTRGQQVTLRCSPISGHKSVSWYQQVLGQGPQFIFQYYEKEERGRGNFPDRFSARQFPNYSSELNVNALLLGDSALYLCASSLDQGIGELFFGEGSRLTVL.

This clone was seen a handful of times. V usage is TRBV5-4 and J usage is TRBJ2-2; D remains unclear. V gave up 0 bases and J gave up 2 bases, with 11 bases separating them. The CDR3 has 16 residues. Germline CDR1 SGHNT, CDR2 YYREEE (reference sequence). CDR3: CASSLAASVNTGELFF. The CDR3, as DNA: TGTGCCAGCAGCTTGGCCGCCAGCGTAAACACCGGGGAGCTGTTTTTT.